The rows below give T cell receptor beta chains drawn from one sample of a study of shared clonotypes between healthy human individuals. Assay: immunoSEQ multiplex PCR; the TCRdb copy retains only in-frame clones and omits some. The sample contains approximately 530,000 clones, approximately 95% of which appear only once. Specimen: naive CD4+ T cells sorted from blood. Receptor source: a woman in her twenties or thirties in good health. CDR3s include the opening cysteine and the closing phenylalanine or tryptophan. Size values are once, few and many counts, or a class for expanded clones, and some rows have none.

clone_size	v_call	cdr3_length	cdr3_aa
NA	TRBV7-9	10	CASAGGEQYF
NA	TRBV27	17	CASSLSFPRRDNQPQHF
NA	TRBV5-1	16	CASSPLEAESTDTQYF
NA	TRBV29-1	12	CSVVTSLYEQYF
NA	TRBV10-3	11	CASESTDTQYF
NA	TRBV5-1	15	CASSLVSGGTDTQYF
once	TRBV11-2	17	CASSLVGGSRFHYEQYF
NA	TRBV2	14	CATAPLRSSYEQYF
NA	TRBV27	15	CASSFRQGFWETQYF
NA	TRBV29-1	15	CSVGTGTSGKNEQFF